This TCR beta chain was obtained from a study of technical replicates of blood from several donors (dated by TCRdb to about 2017). Only one count was recorded for this clone. It lacks a known antigen. Per-base quality was not reported, and no clone a single base away is much larger than it. The library was made by the immunoSEQ multiplex PCR assay. The table was pulled from immuneACCESS by TCRdb, which kept in-frame rearrangements only. Such tables lose some clones; where checked, under half of the loss comes from unresolved V genes, and the rest has no known cause. The sample yields around 76,000 clones; around 97% were counted once. Jointly, the top ten make up approximately 0.2% of the sample. Trimming leaves V shorter by 5 bases and J shorter by 6 bases, with the junction holding 5 bases beyond the gene matches. Based on the germline V gene, the CDR1 and CDR2 sequences are SGHDT and YYEEEE. Taken from cysteine to phenylalanine, the CDR3 has 15 residues. Only the CDR3 DNA stays, 45 bases, in frame from base 1.

The rearranged segments are TRBV5-6 and TRBJ2-2, and TRBD2 aligns with 12 junction nucleotides. The source is a human donor in good health. The sample comprised T cells isolated from PBMCs. The DNA reads as follows: TGTGCCAGCAGACGACTAGCGGGAGAGGCCGGGGAGCTGTTTTTT. This is translated as CASRRLAGEAGELFF. Beyond the CDR3, the reference TRBV5-6 and TRBJ2-2 genes provide the residues; the full variable domain reads: DAGVTQSPTHLIKTRGQQVTLRCSPKSGHDTVSWYQQALGQGPQFIFQYYEEEERQRGNFPDRFSGHQFPNYSSELNVNALLLGDSALYLCASRRLAGEAGELFFGEGSRLTVL.